This TCR beta chain is from a study of T-cell reconstitution after alpha-beta-depleted transplantation in children. Unique molecular identifiers were incorporated into the prepared TCRbeta library. TCRdb re-derived calls from the PCR reads in MiXCR, one entry per CDR3 protein. The data hold 40,000 to 55,000 distinct CDR3 sequences, with about 9% observed a single time. This clonotype was found a few times. Antigen: not known. Study conclusions and caveats: Reported findings indicate that, about two months after transplant, alpha-beta T cells came from several hundred expanded clones, which were derived from non-depleted graft cells. The main origin of T-cell counts and diversity one year after transplant was newly produced T cells. Day-60 TCRbeta diversity that was high in some patients was derived from surviving recipient T cells and thymic progenitors.

The CDR3 contains 15 residues. V lost 1 base to trimming and J lost 0 bases, with 8 bases between them. Germline V gene data show CDR1 as SGHRS and CDR2 as YFSETQ. The source material was PBMCs, mostly from graft donor cells, sampled 60 days after TCRalphabeta/CD19-depleted stem cell transplant. J is TRBJ1-3 and V is TRBV5-1; D gene uncertain. This TCR was recovered from a male patient aged 2-15 years who had a stem cell transplant for chronic granulomatous disease, so the T cells may come from the graft donor. The CDR3 DNA sequence: TGCGCCAGCAGCTTGCTGGGCAGCTCTGGAAACACCATATATTTT. This sequence encodes CASSLLGSSGNTIYF.